A single sample gave rise to the 14 T cell receptor beta chains below, sequenced in a study of blood T cell repertoires in COVID-19. TCRdb keeps only in-frame clones here, not all; method: immunoSEQ multiplex PCR. The table lists around 250,000 clones, 86% of them singletons, with 5.5% to 6.5% in the top ten. The sample comprised peripheral blood. The receptors here all came from a woman older than 75 with COVID-19, enrolled during active disease.

A few counts support this clone. V and J are TRBV6-1 and TRBJ1-1; 7 nucleotides agree with TRBD1. V trimming: 2 bases; J trimming: 11 bases; junction bases outside the gene matches: 14. The CDR3 totals 15 residues. Germline V gene lookup returns CDR1 MNHNS and CDR2 SASEGT. The DNA of the CDR3 is TGTGCCAGCAGTGAACTCCAGGGGGGTGTTATGAGGGCTTTCTTT. Its translation is CASSELQGGVMRAFF.

The chain carries TRBV28 and TRBJ2-2, with D perhaps TRBD1 (6 bases). The length of the CDR3 is 15 residues. The germline V and J ends were trimmed by 6 bases and 1 base, with 12 bases remaining between them. The germline V gene encodes CDR1 MDHEN and CDR2 SYDVKM. CDR3 loop: CASSSWTENTGELFF. CDR3 DNA: TGTGCCAGCAGCTCCTGGACAGAGAACACCGGGGAGCTGTTTTTT.

The chain has TRBV28 and TRBJ1-2, with 7 nucleotides matching TRBD1. V trimming: 6 bases; J trimming: 3 bases; junction bases outside the gene matches: 7. There are 14 residues in the CDR3. In germline, CDR1 is MDHEN, CDR2 SYDVKM. CDR3 residues: CASSSRGVDYGYTF. The DNA for the CDR3 is TGTGCCAGCAGCTCCAGGGGGGTAGACTATGGCTACACCTTC.

Written as DNA, the CDR3 is TGTGCCAGCAGTTCAAGGACAGTGAATCAGCCCCAGCATTTT. The encoded protein is CASSSRTVNQPQHF. V and J are TRBV6-5 and TRBJ1-5, with TRBD1 as a possible D gene (6 bases). V was trimmed by 4 bases and J by 4 bases, leaving 11 bases between them. The CDR3 spans 14 residues. In germline, CDR1 is MNHEY, CDR2 SVGAGI.

The rearrangement links TRBV3-1 (or the pseudogene TRBV3-2) to TRBJ1-6; a possible D gene is TRBD1 (5 bases). Trimming stripped 1 base from V and 3 bases from J, with 7 bases between. The CDR3 length is 15 residues. Germline CDR1 is LGHDT and CDR2 is YNNKEL (reference sequence). The CDR3 DNA sequence: TGTGCCAGCAGCCAAGGGGGGGGCTATAATTCACCCCTCCACTTT. It encodes CASSQGGGYNSPLHF.

The gene calls are TRBV6-2 or TRBV6-3 and TRBJ2-1, with TRBD1 identical over 7 bases. Looked up from germline, CDR1 is MNHEY and CDR2 is SVGEGT. The CDR3 consists of 15 residues. V dropped 5 bases and J dropped 6; count of bases not matched to a gene: 10. The CDR3 is CASSPTRTGRNEQFF. The CDR3 region has the DNA TGTGCCAGCAGTCCCACCCGGACAGGTCGCAATGAGCAGTTCTTC.

CDR3: CASSLRTLLGQLTNTGELFF. CDR3 nucleotides: TGTGCCAGCAGTTTAAGGACCCTCCTGGGACAGCTCACGAACACCGGGGAGCTGTTTTTT. The genes are TRBV27 and TRBJ2-2; 7 positions match TRBD1. J lost 0 bases, V lost 2 bases, and 15 bases had no gene match. CDR1 is MNHEY, CDR2 SMNVEV, per germline (reference sequence). There are 20 residues in the CDR3.

V gene TRBV10-3 combines with J gene TRBJ1-1; 9 bases line up with TRBD1. This CDR3 is 14 amino acids long. The V segment lost 10 bases and the J segment 3 bases; nucleotides outside the gene matches: 9. Germline CDR1 is ENHRY and CDR2 is SYGVKD. This CDR3 reads CATNDRGTDTEAFF. Here the CDR3 DNA reads TGTGCCACCAATGACAGGGGGACGGACACTGAAGCTTTCTTT.

This clone was detected once. The chain couples TRBV6-4 to TRBJ2-1; 10 bases match TRBD2. The V gene end was trimmed by 4 bases and the J gene end by 3 bases; junction bases not matched to a gene: 3. The CDR3 runs 15 residues. Germline V CDR1 and CDR2: MRHNA, SNTAGT. CDR3 sequence (DNA): TGTGCCAGCAGTGCCAGCGGGGGGGGCTACAATGAGCAGTTCTTC. Protein sequence: CASSASGGGYNEQFF.

V gene TRBV11-2 combines with J gene TRBJ1-2; D gene unclear. Germline V lookup: CDR1 SGHAT, CDR2 FQNNGV. The CDR3 is made up of 12 amino acids. V lost 8 bases, J lost 5 bases, and 12 bases lay in between. In DNA form, the CDR3 reads TGTGCCAGCCTAAGGACGGGGTATGGCTACACCTTC. Translated, it gives CASLRTGYGYTF.

The gene calls are TRBV13 and TRBJ2-7; 7 bases align to TRBD2. The V gene's germline CDR1 is PRHDT and CDR2 FYEKMQ (reference sequence). The CDR3 contains 17 residues. The J segment lost 4 bases and the V segment lost 2 bases, leaving 14 bases of the junction unmatched. The CDR3 DNA is TGTGCCAGCAGCTTAAAGGTATCGGCCGGGAGGCGGTACGAGCAGTACTTC. This codes for CASSLKVSAGRRYEQYF. Looking up the rest from reference TRBV13 and TRBJ2-7 gives the full variable domain: AAGVIQSPRHLIKEKRETATLKCYPIPRHDTVYWYQQGPGQDPQFLISFYEKMQSDKGSIPDRFSAQQFSDYHSELNMSSLELGDSALYFCASSLKVSAGRRYEQYFGPGTRLTVT.

The J gene is TRBJ2-1, the V gene TRBV9; D is possibly TRBD1 (5 bases). V was pared by 4 bases and J by 12 bases, with 20 bases between. The CDR3 totals 14 residues. The germline CDR1 and CDR2 sequences are SGDLS and YYNGEE. The CDR3 DNA reads as TGTGCCAGCAGCCCCTCGACAGTCATGGTACGGCAGTTCTTC. As protein: CASSPSTVMVRQFF.

The CDR3 sequence: CASSRTVGGTEAFF. DNA for the CDR3: TGTGCCAGCAGTAGGACAGTTGGTGGTACTGAAGCTTTCTTT. The V call is TRBV3-1 (or the pseudogene TRBV3-2), the J call TRBJ1-1; a weak D match, TRBD1 (6 bases). The CDR3 length is 14 residues. Trimming removed 6 bases at V and 5 bases at J, with 16 bases between. In germline, CDR1 is LGHDT, CDR2 YNNKEL (reference sequence).

This chain joins TRBV11-2 and TRBJ1-2; TRBD1 might be the D (6 bases). The V end lost 5 bases, the J end lost 8 bases, and 15 bases lay between the germline ends. The CDR3 has 13 amino acids. CDR1 and CDR2 from the germline V gene are SGHAT and FQNNGV. The CDR3 loop is CASSTRQVPGYTF. DNA of the CDR3: TGTGCCAGCAGCACCAGACAGGTTCCAGGCTACACCTTC.